Here is one T cell receptor beta chain with its context. The germline V gene has CDR1 SQVTM and CDR2 ANQGSEA. The trim removed 3 bases at V and 7 bases at J, leaving 3 bases unmatched. The CDR3 covers 14 residues. The RNA input was about 0.45 to 1 ug, and it was reverse transcribed with random hexamers. One entry per CDR3 protein, called by TCRdb with MiXCR from the immunoSEQ multiplex PCR reads. The sample lists hundreds of thousands of distinct CDR3 sequences, roughly 85% occurring once. This entry belongs to a study of CD8 T cells in Susac syndrome. The sample taken for sequencing was CD8+ T cells from PBMCs. The TCR comes from a human donor with multiple sclerosis. This sequence joins TRBV29-1 and TRBJ2-1; 13 bases match TRBD2. CDR3 nucleotide sequence: TGCAGCGTTGATGGACTAGCGGGAGCTAATGAGCAGTTCTTC. It yields the protein CSVDGLAGANEQFF.